This section outlines one TCR beta chain sequence together with its context. Its antigen is not known. These data originate in a study of response to subunit inactivated influenza vaccine. Germline CDR1 reads SGDLS; CDR2 reads YYNGEE. After removal of 2 bases from V and 4 bases from J, the junction contained 11 bases not matched to a gene. This CDR3 region has 16 residues. Whole-study findings and limits: Each seasonal influenza vaccination, the authors suggested, recruits few new T cells.

From the RT-PCR reads, TCRdb called clonotypes with MiXCR, one entry per CDR3 protein. The sample consists of about 520,000 distinct CDR3 sequences, approximately 24% of them appearing once. Sequenced here: CD4+ T cells sorted from PBMCs, sampled 4 to 6 days after vaccination. This chain links TRBV9 with TRBJ2-5; TRBD1 aligns across 7 bases. The sequence derives from a man in his fifties or sixties who received an inactivated influenza vaccine. Written as DNA, the CDR3 is TGTGCCAGCAGCGTGGGATTGACAGGGACGGTAGAGACCCAGTACTTC. This translates into CASSVGLTGTVETQYF.